One sample yielded the 21 T cell receptor beta chains listed below, sequenced in a study of CD8+CD57+ T cells in acquired aplastic anemia. For sequencing, patients were chosen who had shown expansion of CD8+CD57+ cells by flow cytometry. Genomic DNA provided the template from which TCR beta VDJ and CDR3 profiles were obtained. TCRdb recomputed calls from the reads with MiXCR, one row per CDR3 protein. The table lists about 190,000 distinct CDR3 sequences, 48% of them singletons, with about 9.7% in the top ten. Sequencing used sorted CD4+, CD8+, or CD8+CD57+ T cells (not recorded which) from PBMCs. Receptors originate from a human donor with aplastic anemia.

The rearrangement links TRBV19 to TRBJ2-1, with 9 bases aligning to TRBD1. The V segment lost 3 bases and the J segment 0 bases; nucleotides outside the gene matches: 3. This CDR3 spans 16 amino acids. Germline CDR1 is LNHDA and CDR2 is SQIVND (reference sequence). CDR3 sequence: CASSIGQGSSYNEQFF. CDR3 coding DNA: TGTGCCAGTAGTATCGGACAGGGGAGCTCCTACAATGAGCAGTTCTTC.

This clonotype was seen a few times. This rearrangement joins TRBV4-1 to TRBJ1-4; maybe TRBD1 (6 bases). The CDR3 is 15 residues long. The V gene lost 1 base and the J gene lost 7 bases, with 13 bases spanning the gap. CDR1 is MGHRA, CDR2 YSYEKL, per germline. The CDR3 loop reads CASSQARGGFEKLFF. CDR3 DNA: TGCGCCAGCAGCCAAGCTCGGGGGGGCTTTGAAAAACTGTTTTTT.

This clonotype was observed at least ten times. The chain combines TRBV5-6 with TRBJ1-2; D gene unclear. V lost 0 bases to trimming and J lost 0 bases, with 9 bases between them. The CDR3 has 15 residues. Looked up from germline, CDR1 is SGHDT and CDR2 is YYEEEE. In DNA, the CDR3 is TGTGCCAGCAGCTTGGCGCACGTCCCTAACTATGGCTACACCTTC. This translates into CASSLAHVPNYGYTF.

The chain employs TRBV7-8 and TRBJ2-1, with no clear D. Germline V lookup: CDR1 SGHVS, CDR2 FQNEAQ. Trimming cost V 1 base and J 7 bases, with 8 bases left between them. CDR3 size: 13 residues. The CDR3 protein is CASSLVKGNEQFF. DNA for the CDR3: TGTGCCAGCAGCTTAGTTAAAGGTAATGAGCAGTTCTTC.

V is TRBV5-1 and J is TRBJ2-7; D is unresolved. The CDR3 has 15 residues. CDR1 and CDR2 from the germline V gene are SGHRS and YFSETQ. Trimming cost V 0 bases and J 0 bases, with 10 bases left between them. In DNA, the CDR3 is TGCGCCAGCAGCTTGGACCGATGGATCTCCTACGAGCAGTACTTC. Translating gives CASSLDRWISYEQYF.

J is TRBJ1-1 and V is TRBV2; possibly TRBD1 for D (6 bases). This CDR3 is built from 15 residues. V lost 2 bases and J 5 bases, leaving 15 bases between the germline ends. From germline, CDR1 is SNHLY and CDR2 FYNNEI. CDR3 DNA sequence: TGTGCCAGCAGTGAATACGGCAGGGGAGCGACTGAAGCTTTCTTT. Amino acid sequence: CASSEYGRGATEAFF.

The chain recombines TRBV9 with TRBJ2-2; D remains ambiguous. V lost 5 bases to trimming and J lost 9 bases, with 11 bases between them. This CDR3 region has 12 residues. Germline V lookup: CDR1 SGDLS, CDR2 YYNGEE. CDR3 DNA: TGTGCCAGCAGTCGTAGTGACCGGGAGCTGTTTTTT. As protein: CASSRSDRELFF.

Comment on this clonotype: This may be a read error, as it is one base from a much larger clone. J is TRBJ2-1 and V is TRBV7-6, with D perhaps matching TRBD2 (5 bases). From germline, CDR1 is SGHVS and CDR2 FNYEAQ. CDR3 length equals 14 residues. The CDR3 DNA follows: TGTGCCAGCAGCTTAAACGGGCTCCGGGATGAGCAGCTCTTC. Translation: CASSLNGLRDEQLF.

The DNA of the CDR3 is TGCAGTGCTAGTCGGGGAGATAATTCACCCCTCCACTTT. This translates into CSASRGDNSPLHF. The chain joins TRBV20-1 to TRBJ1-6; D is undetermined. The CDR3 is 13 amino acids. The ends were cut back, 3 bases at V and 5 bases at J, with 8 bases in the middle. Germline loops: CDR1 DFQATT, CDR2 SNEGSKA (reference sequence).

There are many counts of this clonotype. This chain links TRBV15 with TRBJ2-6; the match to TRBD1 covers 10 bases. This CDR3 is built from 17 residues. The V and J ends lost 5 bases and 0 bases, in that order; junction bases with no gene match: 4. Germline loops: CDR1 LNHNV, CDR2 YYDKDF (reference sequence). CDR3 nucleotides: TGTGCCACCAGCGAGGACAGGGGGTTCTCTGGGGCCAACGTCCTGACTTTC. This sequence encodes CATSEDRGFSGANVLTF.

In its sample, this clonotype was seen once. The chain combines TRBV24-1 with TRBJ2-3; D is unclear. V was cut by 3 bases and J by 3 bases, with 9 bases left in between. Germline V lookup: CDR1 KGHDR, CDR2 SFDVKD. CDR3 length: 14 residues. CDR3 DNA sequence: TGTGCCACCAGTGATCTAGACTCGACAGATACGCAGTATTTT. Its protein is CATSDLDSTDTQYF.

This chain links TRBV27 with TRBJ2-3; the D call may be TRBD1 or TRBD2 (5 bases each). The ends were cut back, 8 bases at V and 0 bases at J, with 18 bases in the middle. The CDR3 extends over 16 amino acids. In germline, CDR1 is MNHEY, CDR2 SMNVEV (reference sequence). The DNA of the CDR3 is TGTGCCAGCTCTCCTCGGGACGTTTCTAGCACAGATACGCAGTATTTT. It specifies CASSPRDVSSTDTQYF.

This clonotype showed up just once. Mismatch with germline at one junction end may stem from a read error. This chain links TRBV20-1 with TRBJ2-3; tentative D call: TRBD2 (5 bases). Germline values: CDR1 DFQATT, CDR2 SNEGSKA (reference sequence). The CDR3 runs 14 residues. The CDR3 protein is CSTRELVGSDTQYF. In DNA form, the CDR3 reads TGCAGTACTAGAGAGCTAGTGGGATCAGATACGCAGTATTTT.

This clonotype was recorded many times. The chain uses TRBV6-2 or TRBV6-3 and TRBJ2-7; 13 positions match TRBD2. The CDR3 runs 15 residues. Germline CDR1 is MNHEY and CDR2 is SVGEGT. V dropped 6 bases and J dropped 3; count of bases not matched to a gene: 5. The CDR3: CASSQGLAGYYEQYF. In DNA form, the CDR3 reads TGTGCCAGCAGCCAGGGACTAGCGGGGTACTACGAGCAGTACTTC.

This clonotype was picked up a small number of times. In nucleotides, the CDR3 is TGTGCCAGTAGCCCTCAAACAAGCTCCTACGAGCAGTACTTC. Its protein product is CASSPQTSSYEQYF. The chain couples TRBV19 to TRBJ2-7; D is unclear. The CDR3 is 14 amino acids. Trimming took 6 bases from V and 0 from J, leaving 12 bases between them. CDR1 and CDR2 from the germline V gene are LNHDA and SQIVND (reference sequence).

The rearrangement uses TRBV5-4 and TRBJ2-7; D possibly uses TRBD1 or TRBD2 (6 bases each). The V end was cut by 0 bases, the J end by 2 bases, with 12 bases between. This CDR3 contains 15 residues. Germline CDR1 SGHNT, CDR2 YYREEE (reference sequence). Here the CDR3 reads CASSLVGGRAYEQYF. The CDR3 bases are TGTGCCAGCAGCTTGGTGGGGGGCAGGGCCTACGAGCAGTACTTC.

The chain carries TRBV11-1 and TRBJ2-7, with 14 bases identical to TRBD2. The V segment lost 6 bases and the J segment 0 bases; nucleotides outside the gene matches: 7. The CDR3 runs to 17 residues. CDR1 is SGHAT and CDR2 is FQDESV in the germline V gene (reference sequence). The CDR3 reads CASSRTGTSGSSYEQYF. CDR3 in DNA: TGTGCCAGCAGTCGGACCGGGACTAGCGGGAGCTCCTACGAGCAGTACTTC. The variable domain in full, completed from reference TRBV11-1 and TRBJ2-7, reads EAEVAQSPRYKITEKSQAVAFWCDPISGHATLYWYRQILGQGPELLVQFQDESVVDDSQLPKDRFSAERLKGVDSTLKIQPAELGDSAMYLCASSRTGTSGSSYEQYFGPGTRLTVT.

This clonotype occurred a few times. The chain links TRBV6-1 to TRBJ1-1; D gene ambiguous. From germline, CDR1 is MNHNS and CDR2 SASEGT. Trimming removed 6 bases at V and 6 bases at J, with 14 bases between. CDR3 size: 13 residues. The CDR3 DNA reads as TGTGCCAGCAGCCCCCTTGCCCGGGCTGAAGCTTTCTTT. Translation gives CASSPLARAEAFF.

The chain uses TRBV6-1 and TRBJ2-4, with unresolved D. Trimming pared 6 bases from V and 0 bases from J, leaving 9 bases between. The CDR3 loop spans 14 amino acids. From germline, CDR1 is MNHNS and CDR2 SASEGT. In DNA, the CDR3 is TGTGCCAGCAGGTTGGGGTTAGCCAAAAACATTCAGTACTTC. This codes for CASRLGLAKNIQYF.

This clonotype appeared many times. The chain has TRBV19 and TRBJ2-1; 13 nucleotides agree with TRBD2. Looked up from germline, CDR1 is LNHDA and CDR2 is SQIVND (reference sequence). After removal of 6 bases from V and 8 bases from J, the junction contained 7 bases not matched to a gene. This CDR3 is 15 amino acids long. CDR3 in amino acids: CASSLTSGRGDEQFF. The DNA of the CDR3 is TGTGCCAGTAGCCTCACTAGCGGGAGGGGCGATGAGCAGTTCTTC.

This chain links TRBV2 with TRBJ2-5, with D possibly TRBD2 on 5 matching bases. This CDR3 spans 12 amino acids. Trimming left V 4 bases short and J 4 bases short, with 7 bases between. The germline CDR1 and CDR2 sequences are SNHLY and FYNNEI. This CDR3 reads CASSGEGETQYF. DNA for the CDR3: TGTGCCAGCAGTGGTGAGGGAGAGACCCAGTACTTC. Filled out from reference TRBV2 and TRBJ2-5, the complete variable domain reads EPEVTQTPSHQVTQMGQEVILRCVPISNHLYFYWYRQILGQKVEFLVSFYNNEISEKSEIFDDQFSVERPDGSNFTLKIRSTKLEDSAMYFCASSGEGETQYFGPGTRLLVL.